This T cell receptor beta chain was sequenced in a study of T cell repertoires in cytomegalovirus infection. Looking at the study overall: CMV infection plus the matching HLA type was flagged by public TCR beta signatures. Study-level points and caveats: Cumulated frequencies of public TCR beta families served to identify carriers of CMV plus the relevant HLA. Within the response measured ex vivo, HLA-C-restricted CMV-specific TCR beta clonotypes were dominant.

This clonotype was seen repeatedly, ten times or more. Its antigen is unknown. CDR3 length: 15 amino acids. The V segment lost 3 bases and the J segment 4 bases; nucleotides outside the gene matches: 2. Germline CDR1 is SGHAT and CDR2 is FQNNGV. MiXCR, run by TCRdb on the reads, gives a single entry per CDR3 protein. The sample has approximately 400,000 distinct CDR3 sequences; roughly 30% are singletons. The specimen was PBMCs. This rearrangement joins TRBV11-2 to TRBJ1-4, with 10 bases aligning to TRBD1. This clonotype originated in a human donor in good health (CMV status not recorded). Some clones in this sample may be carry-over from other donors' samples. The CDR3 DNA reads TGTGCCAGCAGCTTTGGGACAGGGGTTAATGAAAAACTGTTTTTT. Residues: CASSFGTGVNEKLFF.